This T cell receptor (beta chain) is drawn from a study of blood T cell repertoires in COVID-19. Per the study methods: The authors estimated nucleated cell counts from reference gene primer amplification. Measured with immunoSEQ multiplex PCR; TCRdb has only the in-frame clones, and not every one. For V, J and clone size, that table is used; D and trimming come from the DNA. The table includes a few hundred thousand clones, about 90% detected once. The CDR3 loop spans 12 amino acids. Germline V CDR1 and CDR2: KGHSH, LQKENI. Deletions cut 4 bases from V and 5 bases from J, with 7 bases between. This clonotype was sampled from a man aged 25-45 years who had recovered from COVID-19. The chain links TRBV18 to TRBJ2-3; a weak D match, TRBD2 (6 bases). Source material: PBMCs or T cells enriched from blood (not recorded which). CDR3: CASSQGGDTQYF. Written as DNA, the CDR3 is TGTGCCAGCTCACAGGGAGGAGATACGCAGTATTTT.